The clone carrying this T cell receptor beta chain has just a few counts. Its antigen is unidentified. The data originate from a study of CD8+ T cells in alopecia areata. Whole-study results and caveats: TCR sharing was clearer in mice than between patients, perhaps partly owing to patient HLA diversity. Compared with normal scalp, lesional scalp had higher clonality and more expanded CD8+ clones.

Sequencing used cDNA as its template, made by extracting RNA and reverse transcribing it. The protocol was immunoSEQ multiplex PCR, while the TCRdb copy is restricted to in-frame clones and leaves out a portion. There are some 200,000 clones in the sample; around 50% occur only once, and roughly 5.3% lies in the top ten. CD4+ and CD8+ T cells were sorted from PBMCs. V lost 6 bases and J 1 base, leaving 12 bases between the germline ends. This CDR3 contains 14 residues. CDR1 is LGHNT, CDR2 FRNRAP, per germline. Material for sequencing was CD8+ T cells sorted from blood. The TCR originated in a human donor in good health. The J gene is TRBJ1-1, the V gene TRBV12-5; D uncertain. CDR3: CASGPSDQNTEAFF. CDR3 DNA: TGTGCTAGTGGCCCGTCGGACCAGAACACTGAAGCTTTCTTT.